This entry features one TCR beta chain sequence. Antigen unknown. Profiling relied on immunoSEQ multiplex PCR, and the TCRdb table lists in-frame clones only, not all of them. The sample contains 120,000 or so clones, about 96% of which appear only once. The donors were part of the validation cohort, which consisted of over a hundred subjects and was separate from the first cohort of hundreds of subjects. These data are taken from a study of cytomegalovirus exposure and HLA in healthy donors. The CDR3 covers 17 residues. Germline V gives CDR1 SGHTA, CDR2 FQGNSA. V trimming: 0 bases; J trimming: 0 bases; junction bases outside the gene matches: 4. Notes on the study in general: Both high specificity and high sensitivity reportedly marked the classifier's diagnosis of cytomegalovirus status. Generally TCR sequences proved uncommon, though certain public TCRs appeared in numerous donors. It was found in a later analysis that first-cohort TCR clusters tended to co-occur in the approximately 130 validation repertoires.

This chain uses TRBV7-2 with TRBJ2-3; the match to TRBD2 covers 9 bases. This receptor was taken from a man between 18 and 35 years old in good health and CMV-seronegative. The specimen was PBMCs. The CDR3 sequence: CASSLAGLAGSTDTQYF. DNA for the CDR3: TGTGCCAGCAGCTTAGCCGGGCTAGCGGGAAGCACAGATACGCAGTATTTT.